A single sample gave rise to the 19 T cell receptor beta chains below, sequenced in a study of blood T cell repertoires in COVID-19. Clones were sequenced by immunoSEQ multiplex PCR, and TCRdb holds only the in-frame ones, with some missing. The sample holds more than 95,000 clones, roughly 89% seen once. Sequenced input: peripheral blood. These receptors came from a human donor in a cohort sampled during active COVID-19.

The chain couples TRBV6-2 or TRBV6-3 to TRBJ2-1, with a tentative D call TRBD2 (5 bases). The CDR3 loop spans 13 amino acids. The V end was cut by 2 bases, the J end by 8 bases, with 10 bases between. The germline V gene encodes CDR1 MNHEY and CDR2 SVGEGT. The CDR3 DNA is TGTGCCAGCAGTTACGGACTTAGGGATGAGCAGTTCTTC. It codes for CASSYGLRDEQFF.

The chain joins TRBV4-1 to TRBJ2-3; D gene ambiguous. CDR1 and CDR2 from the germline V gene are MGHRA and YSYEKL. This CDR3 contains 16 residues. Trimming removed 1 base at V and 0 bases at J, with 11 bases between. The CDR3 sequence: CASSQGHSTSTDTQYF. CDR3 DNA: TGCGCCAGCAGCCAAGGCCACTCAACTAGCACAGATACGCAGTATTTT.

This chain connects TRBV18 to TRBJ1-1, with D uncertain. With 2 bases removed from V and 2 bases from J, the gap between germline ends came to 15 bases. Germline CDR1 reads KGHSH; CDR2 reads LQKENI. This CDR3 region has 16 residues. CDR3 in amino acids: CASSPGSGRVNTEAFF. CDR3 in DNA: TGTGCCAGCTCACCAGGTTCTGGTCGGGTTAACACTGAAGCTTTCTTT.

The V gene is TRBV28, the J gene TRBJ1-5; a weak D match, TRBD1 (6 bases). Per germline, CDR1 MDHEN and CDR2 SYDVKM. V lost 2 bases, J lost 5 bases, and 19 bases lay in between. The CDR3 extends over 17 amino acids. The CDR3 region has the DNA TGTGCCAGCAGTTTACTCGGTTCGGTGGGGGCGCATCAGCCCCAGCATTTT. Protein product: CASSLLGSVGAHQPQHF.

The genes are TRBV5-6 and TRBJ2-5; 8 bases align to TRBD1. V lost 1 base, J lost 5 bases, and 7 bases stayed unmatched. Germline CDR1 reads SGHDT; CDR2 reads YYEEEE. CDR3 size: 15 residues. The CDR3 loop is CASSLRGYRGETQYF. CDR3 coding DNA: TGTGCCAGCAGCTTGAGGGGATACAGGGGGGAGACCCAGTACTTC.

The chain is built from TRBV5-4 and TRBJ2-3; no clear D gene. V lost 1 base to trimming and J lost 0 bases, with 9 bases between them. Germline V gene lookup returns CDR1 SGHNT and CDR2 YYREEE (reference sequence). This CDR3 is 15 amino acids long. The CDR3 loop reads CASSLSYYSTDTQYF. CDR3 sequence (DNA): TGTGCCAGCAGCTTGAGCTATTACAGCACAGATACGCAGTATTTT.

This clone was recorded once. The chain employs TRBV7-2 and TRBJ2-3; TRBD2 matches 7 bases. Trimming removed 6 bases from V and 0 bases from J; junction bases left unmatched: 9. Germline CDR1 reads SGHTA; CDR2 reads FQGNSA. The CDR3 extends over 16 amino acids. The CDR3 loop reads CASRSRSGESTDTQYF. The CDR3 nucleotides are TGTGCCAGCAGGTCCAGGAGCGGGGAAAGCACAGATACGCAGTATTTT.

This clone was seen just once. V and J are TRBV4-1 and TRBJ2-7; the D is unclear. The CDR3 sequence is 14 residues long. Trimming cost V 0 bases and J 1 base, with 7 bases left between them. Germline CDR1 is MGHRA and CDR2 is YSYEKL. Here the CDR3 DNA reads TGCGCCAGCAGCCAAGATGCACAGTCCTACGAGCAGTACTTC. It specifies CASSQDAQSYEQYF.

This clone has just one count. The chain uses TRBV3-1 (or the pseudogene TRBV3-2) and TRBJ2-7, with 7 positions matching TRBD2. Per germline, CDR1 LGHDT and CDR2 YNNKEL (reference sequence). V trimming: 7 bases; J trimming: 6 bases; junction bases outside the gene matches: 12. The CDR3 is 14 amino acids. The chain's CDR3 is CASTVGRPPGEQYF. The CDR3 coding sequence is TGTGCCAGCACTGTCGGGAGGCCGCCTGGCGAGCAGTACTTC.

This clone was recorded only once. This chain connects TRBV28 to TRBJ1-1; the D gene is possibly TRBD1 (6 bases). The CDR3 contains 16 residues. Germline CDR1 is MDHEN and CDR2 is SYDVKM. V dropped 5 bases and J dropped 2 bases, with 18 bases sitting between them. The CDR3 DNA reads TGTGCCAGCAGTGTCCGGACAGCAGAACCAAACACTGAAGCTTTCTTT. The encoded protein is CASSVRTAEPNTEAFF. Complete variable domain (other parts from reference TRBV28 and TRBJ1-1): DVKVTQSSRYLVKRTGEKVFLECVQDMDHENMFWYRQDPGLGLRLIYFSYDVKMKEKGDIPEGYSVSREKKERFSLILESASTNQTSMYLCASSVRTAEPNTEAFFGQGTRLTVV.

The rearrangement uses TRBV28 and TRBJ1-2; 9 nucleotides line up with TRBD1. This CDR3 region has 14 residues. Trimming removed 4 bases from V and 8 bases from J; junction bases left unmatched: 8. The germline V gene has CDR1 MDHEN and CDR2 SYDVKM. In DNA form, the CDR3 reads TGTGCCAGCAGTTGGGACAGGGAATTAGACGGCTACACCTTC. Its translation is CASSWDRELDGYTF.

The chain uses TRBV4-1 and TRBJ2-3; D remains unclear. In germline, CDR1 is MGHRA, CDR2 YSYEKL. The CDR3 contains 12 residues. V was clipped by 0 bases and J by 7 bases, with 5 bases between them. The CDR3 DNA reads TGCGCCAGCAGCCAAGAACTTAATACGCAGTATTTT. It yields the protein CASSQELNTQYF.

The CDR3 sequence: CATRDSPMNTEAFF. In DNA, the CDR3 is TGTGCCACCCGGGACAGCCCGATGAACACTGAAGCTTTCTTT. The rearrangement links TRBV27 to TRBJ1-1; the match to TRBD1 covers 7 bases. Trimming cost V 10 bases and J 0 bases; bases outside gene matches: 8. The CDR3 is 14 residues long. Germline values: CDR1 MNHEY, CDR2 SMNVEV (reference sequence).

The CDR3 loop is CASSQEALAGGFFYEQYF. The CDR3, as DNA: TGTGCCAGCAGCCAAGAAGCCCTAGCGGGAGGGTTTTTCTACGAGCAGTACTTC. The chain is built from TRBV3-1 (or the pseudogene TRBV3-2) and TRBJ2-7, with 12 nucleotides matching TRBD2. Germline-derived CDR1 and CDR2 are LGHDT and YNNKEL (reference sequence). This CDR3 is built from 18 residues. The V gene end was trimmed by 0 bases and the J gene end by 3 bases; junction bases not matched to a gene: 9.

The chain uses TRBV7-9 and TRBJ1-1; the match to TRBD1 covers 7 bases. The germline gives CDR1 SEHNR, CDR2 FQNEAQ (reference sequence). The CDR3 runs to 13 residues. The ends lost 6 bases at V and 10 bases at J; junction bases unmatched: 11. The CDR3 sequence: CASSSAQGVGAFF. CDR3 coding DNA: TGTGCCAGCAGTTCCGCTCAGGGGGTAGGAGCTTTCTTT.

The gene calls are TRBV25-1 and TRBJ2-1; 7 bases are shared with TRBD1. This CDR3 is built from 15 residues. J gave up 9 bases and V 4 bases, and 12 bases lay outside the gene matches. Germline V gene data show CDR1 as MGHDK and CDR2 as SYGVNS. The CDR3 loop is CASSAGGWGTSEQFF. In DNA, the CDR3 is TGTGCCAGCAGTGCAGGGGGTTGGGGAACAAGTGAGCAGTTCTTC. The full variable domain, rest sourced from reference TRBV25-1 and TRBJ2-1, is EADIYQTPRYLVIGTGKKITLECSQTMGHDKMYWYQQDPGMELHLIHYSYGVNSTEKGDLSSESTVSRIRTEHFPLTLESARPSHTSQYLCASSAGGWGTSEQFFGPGTRLTVL.

This clone was seen just once. This rearrangement joins TRBV5-1 to TRBJ2-3; 12 bases line up with TRBD2. The CDR3 totals 19 residues. Germline-derived CDR1 and CDR2 are SGHRS and YFSETQ. V gave up 3 bases and J gave up 1 base; unmatched junction bases: 12. The CDR3 spells CASSWVGTSGSGGTDTQYF. The CDR3 DNA follows: TGCGCCAGCAGCTGGGTGGGGACTAGCGGGTCCGGAGGCACAGATACGCAGTATTTT. Variable domain in full (rest from reference TRBV5-1 and TRBJ2-3): KAGVTQTPRYLIKTRGQQVTLSCSPISGHRSVSWYQQTPGQGLQFLFEYFSETQRNKGNFPGRFSGRQFSNSRSEMNVSTLELGDSALYLCASSWVGTSGSGGTDTQYFGPGTRLTVL.

V is TRBV7-3 and J is TRBJ1-1; weak D call: TRBD1 (6 bases). The CDR3 runs 15 residues. Looked up from germline, CDR1 is SGHTA and CDR2 is FQGTGA. Trimming left V 5 bases short and J 4 bases short, with 17 bases between. CDR3 bases: TGTGCCAGCAGCCTGATAGGGGGACGGAGCACTGAAGCTTTCTTT. It codes for CASSLIGGRSTEAFF.

The chain uses TRBV28 and TRBJ2-1; perhaps TRBD2 as D (5 bases). Trimming removed 7 bases from V and 10 bases from J, with 14 bases in between. Germline V gene sequence: CDR1 MDHEN, CDR2 SYDVKM. There are 12 residues in the CDR3. CDR3 sequence reads: CASKHELGEQFF. DNA of the CDR3: TGTGCCAGCAAACACGAACTAGGGGAGCAGTTCTTC.